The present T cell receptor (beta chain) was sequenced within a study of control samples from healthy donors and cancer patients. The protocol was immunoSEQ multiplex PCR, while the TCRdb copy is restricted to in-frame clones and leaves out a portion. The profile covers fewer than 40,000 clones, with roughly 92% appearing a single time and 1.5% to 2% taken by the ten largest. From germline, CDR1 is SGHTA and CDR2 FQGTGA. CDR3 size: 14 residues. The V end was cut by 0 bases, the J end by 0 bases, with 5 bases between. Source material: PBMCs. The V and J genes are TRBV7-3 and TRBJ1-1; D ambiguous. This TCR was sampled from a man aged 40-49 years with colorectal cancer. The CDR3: CASSLTDLNTEAFF. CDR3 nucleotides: TGTGCCAGCAGCTTAACGGATCTGAACACTGAAGCTTTCTTT. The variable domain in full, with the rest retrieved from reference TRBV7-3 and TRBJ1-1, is GAGVSQTPSNKVTEKGKYVELRCDPISGHTALYWYRQSLGQGPEFLIYFQGTGAADDSGLPNDRFFAVRPEGSVSTLKIQRTERGDSAVYLCASSLTDLNTEAFFGQGTRLTVV.